This T cell receptor (beta chain) originates from a study of shared clonotypes between healthy human individuals. Clones were sequenced by immunoSEQ multiplex PCR, and TCRdb holds only the in-frame ones, with some missing. Among fewer than 2.5 million clones listed, roughly 93% were seen once. This clone was recorded once. This CDR3 is 15 amino acids long. V gave up 2 bases and J gave up 7 bases; unmatched junction bases: 10. Germline V CDR1 and CDR2: MNHEY, SVGAGI. The chain links TRBV6-5 to TRBJ2-5, with 7 bases that match TRBD1. The source is a man in his late teens or twenties in good health. Some clones in this sample may be carry-over from other donors' samples. Sequenced: naive CD4+ T cells from PBMCs. Subset denoted: CD45RA+ positively selected. CDR3 in amino acids: CASSYTQTGPGTQYF. The CDR3 nucleotides read TGTGCCAGCAGTTACACCCAGACAGGGCCCGGGACCCAGTACTTC.